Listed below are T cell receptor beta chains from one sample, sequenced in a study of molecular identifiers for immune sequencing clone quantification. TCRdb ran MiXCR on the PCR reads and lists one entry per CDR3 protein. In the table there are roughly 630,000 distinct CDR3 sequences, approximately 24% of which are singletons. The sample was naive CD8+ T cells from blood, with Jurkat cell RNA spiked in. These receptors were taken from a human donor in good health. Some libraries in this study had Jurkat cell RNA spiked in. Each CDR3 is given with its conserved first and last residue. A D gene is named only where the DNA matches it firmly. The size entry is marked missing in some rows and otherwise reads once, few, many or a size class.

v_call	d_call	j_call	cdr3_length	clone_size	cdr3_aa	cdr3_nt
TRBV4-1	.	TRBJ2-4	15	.	CASSQSQVAKNIRYF	TGCGCCAGCAGCCAGTCTCAGGTAGCCAAAAACATTCGGTACTTC
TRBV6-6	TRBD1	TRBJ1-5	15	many	CASSIQGARDQPQHF	TGTGCCAGCAGTATCCAGGGGGCGCGGGATCAGCCCCAGCATTTT
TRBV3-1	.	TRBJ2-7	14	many	CASSQEAQTYEQYF	TGTGCCAGCAGCCAAGAAGCGCAGACGTACGAGCAGTACTTC
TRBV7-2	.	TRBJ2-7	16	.	CASSPGTAYSYYAQYF	TGTGCCAGCAGCCCAGGGACGGCGTACAGCTACTACGCGCAGTACTTC
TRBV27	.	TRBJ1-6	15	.	CASSLSVPRGSPLHF	TGTGCCAGCAGTTTATCTGTCCCACGGGGGTCACCCCTCCACTTT
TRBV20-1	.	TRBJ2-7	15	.	CSARDGEGSSYEQYF	TGCAGTGCTAGAGATGGAGAGGGTAGCTCCTACGAGCAGTACTTC
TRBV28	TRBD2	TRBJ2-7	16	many	CASRYLSGRASYEQYF	TGTGCCAGCAGATACCTTAGCGGGAGGGCCTCGTACGAGCAGTACTTC
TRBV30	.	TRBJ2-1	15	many	CAWSVPWTIYNEQFF	TGTGCCTGGAGTGTACCTTGGACTATTTACAATGAGCAGTTCTTC
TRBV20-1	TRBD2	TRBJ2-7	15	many	CSAGDGASGPYEQYF	TGCAGTGCTGGGGACGGGGCTAGCGGACCCTACGAGCAGTACTTC
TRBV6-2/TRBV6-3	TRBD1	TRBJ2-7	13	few	CASVGQGHYEQYF	TGTGCCAGCGTAGGACAGGGTCACTACGAGCAGTACTTC
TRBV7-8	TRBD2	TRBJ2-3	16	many	CASSLGLAGGLDTQYF	TGTGCCAGCAGCCTGGGACTAGCGGGGGGCCTAGATACGCAGTATTTT
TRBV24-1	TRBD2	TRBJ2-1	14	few	CATSEREYGAEQFF	TGTGCCACCAGTGAGCGGGAGTACGGGGCTGAGCAGTTCTTC
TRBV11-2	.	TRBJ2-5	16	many	CASSLVAGGLQETQYF	TGTGCCAGCAGCTTAGTGGCAGGGGGACTCCAAGAGACCCAGTACTTC
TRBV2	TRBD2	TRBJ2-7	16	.	CASSISGTSGIYEQYF	TGTGCCAGCAGTATATCCGGGACTAGCGGGATTTACGAGCAGTACTTC
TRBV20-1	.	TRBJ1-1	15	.	CSARGLSGWGTEAFF	TGCAGTGCTAGAGGCTTGTCGGGGTGGGGGACTGAAGCTTTCTTT
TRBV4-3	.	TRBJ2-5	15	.	CASSPGLGFGETQYF	TGCGCCAGCAGCCCCGGGTTAGGGTTCGGGGAGACCCAGTACTTC
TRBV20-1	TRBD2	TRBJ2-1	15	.	CSARDWTSGLNEQFF	TGCAGTGCTAGAGATTGGACTAGCGGGTTGAATGAGCAGTTCTTC
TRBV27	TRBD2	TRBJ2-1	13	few	CASSSWTSGDLIF	TGTGCCAGCAGTTCATGGACTAGCGGGGACCTTATCTTC
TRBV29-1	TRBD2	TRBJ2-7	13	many	CSVRSGTVVEQYF	TGCAGCGTCCGCAGCGGGACCGTCGTTGAGCAGTACTTC
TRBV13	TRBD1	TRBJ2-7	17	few	CASSLAPPTGGADEQYF	TGTGCCAGCAGCTTGGCCCCCCCGACAGGGGGGGCCGACGAGCAGTACTTC
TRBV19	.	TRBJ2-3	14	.	CASRSFSSTDTQYF	TGTGCCAGTAGATCTTTTTCTAGCACAGATACGCAGTATTTT
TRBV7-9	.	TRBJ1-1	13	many	CASSLWSNTEAFF	TGTGCCAGCAGCTTGTGGAGCAACACTGAAGCTTTCTTT
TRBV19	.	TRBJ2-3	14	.	CASSNGWAGDTQYF	TGTGCCAGTAGTAACGGGTGGGCCGGAGATACGCAGTATTTT
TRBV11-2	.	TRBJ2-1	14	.	CASSYRTENNEQFF	TGTGCCAGCAGCTACAGGACGGAGAACAATGAGCAGTTCTTC
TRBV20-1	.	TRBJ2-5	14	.	CSARTDSHQETQYF	TGCAGTGCTAGGACGGACAGCCACCAGGAGACCCAGTACTTC
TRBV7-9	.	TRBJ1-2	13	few	CASSLDRQESYTF	TGTGCCAGCAGCCTTGATCGACAGGAGAGCTACACCTTC
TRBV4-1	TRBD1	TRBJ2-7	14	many	CASSPKGAGYEQYF	TGCGCCAGCAGCCCAAAGGGGGCAGGGTACGAGCAGTACTTC
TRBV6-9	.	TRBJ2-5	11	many	CARPTGETQYF	TGTGCCAGGCCGACCGGAGAGACCCAGTACTTC
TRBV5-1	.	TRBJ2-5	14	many	CASSLEQGGETQYF	TGCGCCAGCAGCTTGGAACAGGGCGGGGAGACCCAGTACTTC
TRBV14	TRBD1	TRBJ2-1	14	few	CASSQNRGYNEQFF	TGTGCCAGCAGCCAGAACAGGGGCTACAATGAGCAGTTCTTC
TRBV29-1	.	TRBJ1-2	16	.	CSAEEQPTYDNYGYTF	TGCAGCGCTGAAGAACAACCGACATACGATAACTATGGCTACACCTTC
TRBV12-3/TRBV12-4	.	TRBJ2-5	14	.	CASSAATGLETQYF	TGTGCCAGCAGCGCAGCTACAGGGCTGGAGACCCAGTACTTC
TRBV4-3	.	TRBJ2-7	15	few	CASSQDRSSAYEQYF	TGCGCCAGCAGCCAAGATAGGTCTAGCGCCTACGAGCAGTACTTC
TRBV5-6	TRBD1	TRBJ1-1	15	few	CASNTGTGGRSEAFF	TGTGCCAGCAACACCGGGACAGGGGGTCGCTCTGAAGCTTTCTTT
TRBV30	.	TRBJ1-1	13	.	CAWSLTGSTEAFF	TGTGCCTGGAGTCTTACAGGATCAACTGAAGCTTTCTTT
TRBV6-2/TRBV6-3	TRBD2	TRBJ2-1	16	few	CASSYSFTGGYNEQFF	TGTGCCAGCAGTTACTCGTTTACGGGAGGGTACAATGAGCAGTTCTTC
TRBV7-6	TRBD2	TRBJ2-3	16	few	CASSQFTGGPTDTQYF	TGTGCCAGCAGCCAATTTACGGGGGGGCCGACAGATACGCAGTATTTT
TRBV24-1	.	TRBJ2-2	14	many	CATSAQPNTGELFF	TGTGCCACCAGTGCGCAGCCGAACACCGGGGAGCTGTTTTTT
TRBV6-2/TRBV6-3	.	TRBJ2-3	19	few	CASSSPVRRTGRHTDTQYF	TGTGCCAGCAGTTCACCCGTACGACGAACGGGACGGCACACAGATACGCAGTATTTT
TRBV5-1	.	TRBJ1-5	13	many	CASGLGGNQPQHF	TGCGCCAGCGGCTTGGGGGGTAATCAGCCCCAGCATTTT
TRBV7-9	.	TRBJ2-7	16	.	CASSLVRGRSSYEQYF	TGTGCCAGCAGCTTAGTACGGGGACGCAGCTCCTACGAGCAGTACTTC
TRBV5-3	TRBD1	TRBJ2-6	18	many	CARSPARDSNSGANVLTF	TGTGCCAGAAGCCCCGCAAGGGACAGCAACTCTGGGGCCAACGTCCTGACTTTC
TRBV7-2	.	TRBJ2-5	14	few	CASSLAAVGGTQYF	TGTGCCAGCAGCTTAGCTGCAGTCGGGGGGACCCAGTACTTC
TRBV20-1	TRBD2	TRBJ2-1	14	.	CSARAGPGSNEQFF	TGCAGTGCCCGAGCGGGGCCAGGAAGTAATGAGCAGTTCTTC
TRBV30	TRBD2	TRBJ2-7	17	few	CAWSVPGLRGGSWEQYF	TGTGCCTGGAGTGTACCCGGTTTGCGGGGGGGCTCTTGGGAGCAGTACTTC
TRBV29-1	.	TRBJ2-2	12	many	CSVDTGTGELFF	TGCAGCGTAGATACAGGCACCGGGGAGCTGTTTTTT
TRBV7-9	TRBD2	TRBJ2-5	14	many	CASSHRTRQETQYF	TGTGCCAGCAGCCATAGGACTAGGCAAGAGACCCAGTACTTC
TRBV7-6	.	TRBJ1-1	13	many	CASRRYRDTEAFF	TGTGCCAGCCGACGGTACAGGGATACTGAAGCTTTCTTT
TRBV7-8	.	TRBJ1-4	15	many	CASSQTERGNEKLFF	TGTGCCAGCAGCCAAACAGAACGAGGGAATGAAAAACTGTTTTTT
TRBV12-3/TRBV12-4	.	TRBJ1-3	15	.	CATTAGARSGNTVYF	TGTGCCACCACCGCCGGGGCCCGCTCTGGAAACACCGTATATTTT
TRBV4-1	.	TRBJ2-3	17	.	CASSPQGGGPGTDTQYF	TGCGCCAGCAGCCCACAGGGAGGGGGGCCGGGCACAGATACGCAGTATTTT
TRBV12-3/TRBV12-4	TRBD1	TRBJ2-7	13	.	CASSGTGYDEQYF	TGTGCCAGCAGTGGGACAGGCTACGACGAGCAGTACTTC
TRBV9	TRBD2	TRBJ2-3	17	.	CASSPEPSGRTLDTQYF	TGTGCCAGCAGCCCAGAACCCAGCGGGAGAACCCTAGATACGCAGTATTTT
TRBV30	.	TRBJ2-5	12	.	CAWSLDYETQYF	TGTGCCTGGAGTTTGGACTACGAGACCCAGTACTTC